The 25 T cell receptor beta chains below all came from one sample that was sequenced in a study of blood T cell repertoires in COVID-19 (dated by TCRdb to 2018 to 2020). Libraries were constructed by the immunoSEQ multiplex PCR assay. TCRdb obtained this table from immuneACCESS and retained in-frame rearrangements with V and J assigned. These tables miss some clones; where compared with another copy, unresolved V genes account for less than half of the shortfall, and the remainder is unexplained. This sample comprises about 98,000 clones, approximately 86% of them detected only once. 10% to 13% of the sample comes from the top ten. The sequencing input was peripheral blood. These receptors all come from a man over 45 with acute or convalescent COVID-19.

The chain carries TRBV6-5 and TRBJ1-4; D remains ambiguous. Germline V gene lookup returns CDR1 MNHEY and CDR2 SVGAGI. Trimming left V 3 bases short and J 1 base short, with 12 bases between. The CDR3 is 16 residues long. CDR3 protein: CASSYGPGKTNEKLFF. The CDR3 region has the DNA TGTGCCAGCAGTTATGGACCCGGGAAAACTAATGAAAAACTGTTTTTT.

The chain has TRBV29-1 and TRBJ2-7; possible D gene TRBD1, 8 bases. V lost 0 bases, J lost 2 bases, and 17 bases lay in between. This CDR3 comprises 16 residues. CDR1 is SQVTM, CDR2 ANQGSEA, per germline. The CDR3 is CSVEEGGTGDTYEQYF. In nucleotides, the CDR3 is TGCAGCGTTGAAGAGGGGGGGACAGGTGACACCTACGAGCAGTACTTC.

This chain links TRBV7-8 with TRBJ2-2, with TRBD2 matching over 10 bases. The CDR3 is made up of 15 amino acids. V shed 6 bases, J shed 4 bases, and the junction held 5 bases outside the gene matches. Germline V gene data show CDR1 as SGHVS and CDR2 as FQNEAQ. CDR3 DNA sequence: TGTGCCAGCAGGTTACTAGCGGGAAGCACCGGGGAGCTGTTTTTT. This translates into CASRLLAGSTGELFF. Complete variable domain (other parts from reference TRBV7-8 and TRBJ2-2): GAGVSQSPRYKVAKRGQDVALRCDPISGHVSLFWYQQALGQGPEFLTYFQNEAQLDKSGLPSDRFFAERPEGSVSTLKIQRTQQEDSAVYLCASRLLAGSTGELFFGEGSRLTVL.

This chain uses TRBV11-3 with TRBJ2-1; TRBD2 matches 12 bases. Germline CDR1 is SGHNT and CDR2 is YENEEA. The CDR3 consists of 17 residues. The junction had 4 bases not matched to a gene; V was cut back by 4 bases and J by 0 bases. In DNA, the CDR3 is TGTGCCAGCAGCTCCTGGACTAGCGGGAACTCCTACAATGAGCAGTTCTTC. It yields the protein CASSSWTSGNSYNEQFF. Based on the CDR3 plus reference TRBV11-3 and TRBJ2-1, the full variable domain is EAGVVQSPRYKIIEKKQPVAFWCNPISGHNTLYWYLQNLGQGPELLIRYENEEAVDDSQLPKDRFSAERLKGVDSTLKIQPAELGDSAVYLCASSSWTSGNSYNEQFFGPGTRLTVL.

J is TRBJ1-1 and V is TRBV18; D gene ambiguous. The CDR3 contains 15 residues. Trimming pared 3 bases from V and 3 bases from J, leaving 14 bases between. CDR1 and CDR2 (germline): KGHSH, LQKENI. As DNA, the CDR3 is TGTGCCAGCTCACCGACTAAGGGTGAACACACTGAAGCTTTCTTT. Translation: CASSPTKGEHTEAFF. The full variable domain, in which reference TRBV18 and TRBJ1-1 provide the parts outside the CDR3, is NAGVMQNPRHLVRRRGQEARLRCSPMKGHSHVYWYRQLPEEGLKFMVYLQKENIIDESGMPKERFSAEFPKEGPSILRIQQVVRGDSAAYFCASSPTKGEHTEAFFGQGTRLTVV.

This chain connects TRBV18 to TRBJ2-5; 7 nucleotides match TRBD1. Looked up from germline, CDR1 is KGHSH and CDR2 is LQKENI. Unmatched junction bases numbered 13, after V lost 2 bases and J lost 4 bases. The CDR3 runs to 17 residues. DNA for the CDR3: TGTGCCAGCTCACCAATCCTCGGTAGGGACAGTCGAGAGACCCAGTACTTC. It translates to CASSPILGRDSRETQYF.

This chain links TRBV6-5 with TRBJ2-7, with 8 bases aligning to TRBD2. Per the germline V gene, CDR1 is MNHEY and CDR2 is SVGAGI. CDR3 length: 15 amino acids. V dropped 0 bases and J dropped 12; count of bases not matched to a gene: 13. This CDR3 is CASSYSGMAAGESYF. DNA of the CDR3: TGTGCCAGCAGTTACTCAGGAATGGCAGCGGGAGAATCGTACTTC.

CDR3 nucleotide sequence: TGTGCCACCGGGACAGGGCCCACCGGGGAGCTGTTTTTT. This codes for CATGTGPTGELFF. The chain uses TRBV24-1 and TRBJ2-2; the match to TRBD1 covers 9 bases. Trimming at V came to 9 bases and at J to 4 bases, leaving 2 bases not matched to a gene. CDR3 size: 13 residues. Germline V gene sequence: CDR1 KGHDR, CDR2 SFDVKD.

The chain joins TRBV5-5 to TRBJ2-7, with D perhaps matching TRBD1 (6 bases). Germline lookup yields CDR1 SGHKS and CDR2 YYEKEE (reference sequence). V was clipped by 2 bases and J by 3 bases, with 15 bases between them. The CDR3 consists of 15 residues. The CDR3 sequence: CASSFTGLFDYEQYF. DNA of the CDR3: TGTGCCAGCAGCTTTACAGGGCTTTTTGACTACGAGCAGTACTTC.

In its sample, this clone was seen once. This rearrangement joins TRBV5-3 to TRBJ1-2; D is unresolved. TRBV5-3 is recorded as an ORF, its role being uncertain. The CDR3 sequence is 15 residues long. V was trimmed by 0 bases and J by 4 bases, leaving 13 bases between them. CDR3 in DNA: TGTGCCAGAAGCTTGGCCTCGCAGGCCCTCTATGGCTACACCTTC. It is translated as CARSLASQALYGYTF.

The rearrangement uses TRBV19 and TRBJ2-3; D might be TRBD1 (6 bases). CDR1 and CDR2 from the germline V gene are LNHDA and SQIVND (reference sequence). The CDR3 loop spans 13 amino acids. Trimming removed 7 bases at V and 2 bases at J, with 10 bases between. The CDR3 protein is CASNDRNTDTQYF. The CDR3 region has the DNA TGTGCCAGTAACGACAGGAACACAGATACGCAGTATTTT.

V usage is TRBV6-5 and J usage is TRBJ1-3; 7 bases are a match to TRBD1. J was trimmed by 7 bases and V by 4 bases; bases with no gene match: 4. CDR3 length: 13 amino acids. Germline V gives CDR1 MNHEY, CDR2 SVGAGI. The CDR3 bases are TGTGCCAGCAGTTCAGACAGGGCGAACACCATATATTTT. It translates to CASSSDRANTIYF.

V gene TRBV15 combines with J gene TRBJ1-1; the match to TRBD1 covers 7 bases. CDR3 length equals 16 residues. Germline CDR1 is LNHNV and CDR2 is YYDKDF (reference sequence). V was pared by 2 bases and J by 5 bases, with 11 bases of the junction left unmatched. The CDR3 reads CATSRTLTGYETEAFF. Here the CDR3 DNA reads TGTGCCACCAGCAGAACCCTGACAGGGTACGAAACTGAAGCTTTCTTT.

The V and J genes are TRBV19 and TRBJ2-3; D may be TRBD1 (6 bases). Trimming shortened V by 5 bases and J by 5 bases, and 11 bases separated the two germline ends. The length of the CDR3 is 13 residues. Germline CDR1 and CDR2: LNHDA and SQIVND (reference sequence). CDR3 amino acids: CASSPQGGDTQYF. DNA for the CDR3: TGTGCCAGTAGTCCCCAAGGGGGAGATACGCAGTATTTT.

The chain has TRBV11-2 and TRBJ1-2; the D gene is possibly TRBD1 (6 bases). Trimming pared 0 bases from V and 8 bases from J, leaving 13 bases between. Germline CDR1 reads SGHAT; CDR2 reads FQNNGV. CDR3 size: 14 residues. DNA of the CDR3: TGTGCCAGCAGCTTAGATCGGACAGCCCGCGGCTACACCTTC. Its protein product is CASSLDRTARGYTF.

The rearrangement joins TRBV7-8 to TRBJ2-2, with 7 bases lining up with TRBD2. This CDR3 is 13 amino acids long. The V gene's germline CDR1 is SGHVS and CDR2 FQNEAQ. V was clipped by 5 bases and J by 7 bases; unmatched bases: 4. The CDR3 nucleotides are TGTGCCAGCAGCCGGGAGGAGGGCGGGGAGCTGTTTTTT. Translated: CASSREEGGELFF.

This clone was seen only once. The V call is TRBV2, the J call TRBJ1-5; D is unresolved. The CDR3 is 15 amino acids. Germline CDR1 and CDR2: SNHLY and FYNNEI. Trimming removed 1 base at V and 0 bases at J, with 7 bases between. CDR3 sequence reads: CASSEGGYSNQPQHF. CDR3 nucleotides: TGTGCCAGCAGTGAAGGAGGGTATAGCAATCAGCCCCAGCATTTT.

The V call is TRBV5-6, the J call TRBJ1-1, with a weak D call TRBD1 (6 bases). V was clipped by 2 bases and J by 11 bases, with 16 bases between them. The CDR3 spans 13 residues. CDR1 is SGHDT, CDR2 YYEEEE, per germline. DNA for the CDR3: TGTGCCAGCAGCTTCCCTCAGGGGAGGGGGGCTTTCTTT. Protein sequence: CASSFPQGRGAFF.

V and J are TRBV18 and TRBJ2-5; D unclear. Germline CDR1 is KGHSH and CDR2 is LQKENI. Trimming shortened V by 3 bases and J by 3 bases, and 11 bases separated the two germline ends. There are 14 residues in the CDR3. CDR3 sequence reads: CASSPQVGEETQYF. CDR3 nucleotides: TGTGCCAGCTCACCCCAGGTCGGTGAAGAGACCCAGTACTTC. The variable domain in full, completed from reference TRBV18 and TRBJ2-5, reads NAGVMQNPRHLVRRRGQEARLRCSPMKGHSHVYWYRQLPEEGLKFMVYLQKENIIDESGMPKERFSAEFPKEGPSILRIQQVVRGDSAAYFCASSPQVGEETQYFGPGTRLLVL.

The rearrangement uses TRBV29-1 and TRBJ2-1, with TRBD2 matching over 11 bases. This CDR3 comprises 17 residues. CDR1 and CDR2 from the germline V gene are SQVTM and ANQGSEA. V gave up 6 bases and J gave up 0 bases; unmatched junction bases: 10. CDR3 loop: CSVTSGGQKSSYNEQFF. The DNA of the CDR3 is TGCAGCGTCACTAGCGGGGGTCAAAAGAGCTCCTACAATGAGCAGTTCTTC.

V gene TRBV11-1 combines with J gene TRBJ2-1; a weak D match, TRBD2 (6 bases). CDR1 SGHAT and CDR2 FQDESV come from the germline V gene (reference sequence). V lost 4 bases to trimming and J lost 0 bases, with 10 bases between them. The CDR3 contains 15 residues. The CDR3 is CASSSLASSYNEQFF. CDR3 nucleotide sequence: TGTGCCAGCAGCTCTCTAGCGAGCTCCTACAATGAGCAGTTCTTC.

J is TRBJ1-2 and V is TRBV6-1; TRBD1 agrees at 7 bases. In germline, CDR1 is MNHNS, CDR2 SASEGT. CDR3 length equals 14 residues. V lost 1 base and J lost 4; bases outside the gene matches: 3. CDR3 DNA: TGTGCCAGCAGTGAAGGGGACAGTCCCTATGGCTACACCTTC. Translating gives CASSEGDSPYGYTF.

The genes are TRBV5-6 and TRBJ1-2; tentative D call: TRBD1 (5 bases). Germline V lookup: CDR1 SGHDT, CDR2 YYEEEE. The CDR3 spans 15 residues. Between the trimmed V and J ends, which lost 0 bases and 6 bases, there was a span of 15 bases. This CDR3 is CASSLATGGLDGYTF. CDR3 nucleotides: TGTGCCAGCAGCTTGGCCACTGGGGGGTTGGATGGCTACACCTTC.

The chain employs TRBV2 and TRBJ1-1; maybe TRBD1 (5 bases). The length of the CDR3 is 13 residues. Trimming shortened V by 6 bases and J by 5 bases, and 13 bases separated the two germline ends. Per germline, CDR1 SNHLY and CDR2 FYNNEI. This CDR3 reads CASRGRVITEAFF. Written as DNA, the CDR3 is TGTGCCAGCAGGGGCAGGGTGATAACTGAAGCTTTCTTT.

In its sample, this clone was seen once. This rearrangement joins TRBV6-5 to TRBJ2-3, with D possibly matching TRBD2 (5 bases). CDR1 and CDR2 (germline): MNHEY, SVGAGI. V was pared by 7 bases and J by 1 base, with 9 bases between. The CDR3 contains 13 residues. The DNA for the CDR3 is TGTGCCAGCATTCGGCGGGGCACAGATACGCAGTATTTT. This translates into CASIRRGTDTQYF.